A selection of T cell receptor beta chains follows, all from one sample in a study of beta chain features in type 1 diabetes. Clones were sequenced by immunoSEQ multiplex PCR, and TCRdb holds only the in-frame ones, with some missing. This table has fewer than 300,000 clones, 11% appearing once. Sequencing was carried out using naive CD4+ T cells from blood. The receptor set was obtained from a man aged 30 to 45 with type 1 diabetes. The CDR3 runs from the conserved cysteine through the conserved F or W. The order of the fields is CDR3 protein, CDR3 DNA, J gene, D gene, V gene, clone size. D genes are given only for firm matches. A row's size may be missing; if present it is once, few, many or a size class.

CDR3aa: CASSLKKGLQNTEAFF
CDR3nt: TGCGCCAGCAGCCTGAAGAAGGGACTTCAAAACACTGAAGCTTTCTTT
j_gene: TRBJ1-1
d_gene: NA
v_gene: TRBV4-1
abundance: few

CDR3aa: CASSPLGTGDEAFF
CDR3nt: TGTGCCAGCTCCCCACTCGGGACAGGTGATGAAGCTTTCTTT
j_gene: TRBJ1-1
d_gene: TRBD1
v_gene: TRBV18
abundance: few

CDR3aa: CASGTAGGSDTQYF
CDR3nt: TGCGCCAGCGGTACGGCAGGGGGCTCGGATACGCAGTATTTT
j_gene: TRBJ2-3
d_gene: TRBD1
v_gene: TRBV5-1
abundance: NA

CDR3aa: CASSGANWEKLFF
CDR3nt: TGTGCCAGCAGCGGGGCAAACTGGGAAAAACTGTTTTTT
j_gene: TRBJ1-4
d_gene: NA
v_gene: TRBV5-6
abundance: few

CDR3aa: CASTPGGTGGGQPQHF
CDR3nt: TGTGCCAGCACCCCGGGGGGGACAGGGGGCGGTCAGCCCCAGCATTTT
j_gene: TRBJ1-5
d_gene: TRBD1
v_gene: TRBV28
abundance: few

CDR3aa: CASSLTYRDREQYF
CDR3nt: TGTGCCAGCAGCCTAACCTACAGGGATCGGGAGCAGTACTTC
j_gene: TRBJ2-7
d_gene: NA
v_gene: TRBV28
abundance: NA

CDR3aa: CASSSRGLNTEAFF
CDR3nt: TGTGCCAGCAGCTCCAGGGGGCTGAACACTGAAGCTTTCTTT
j_gene: TRBJ1-1
d_gene: TRBD1
v_gene: TRBV7-9
abundance: NA

CDR3aa: CASSAYRQGVETQYF
CDR3nt: TGTGCCAGCAGTGCGTATCGACAGGGTGTAGAGACCCAGTACTTC
j_gene: TRBJ2-5
d_gene: TRBD1
v_gene: TRBV6-5
abundance: few

CDR3aa: CASSQDRSRGSSYNEQFF
CDR3nt: TGTGCCAGCAGCCAAGATAGGTCTCGGGGGTCCTCCTACAATGAGCAGTTCTTC
j_gene: TRBJ2-1
d_gene: NA
v_gene: TRBV4-2
abundance: NA

CDR3aa: CASSFTGWTGELFF
CDR3nt: TGTGCCAGCAGCTTTACAGGTTGGACCGGGGAGCTGTTTTTT
j_gene: TRBJ2-2
d_gene: NA
v_gene: TRBV7-2
abundance: NA

CDR3aa: CSSGNSYEQYF
CDR3nt: TGCAGTAGCGGGAACTCCTACGAGCAGTACTTC
j_gene: TRBJ2-7
d_gene: TRBD2
v_gene: TRBV20-1
abundance: once

CDR3aa: CASSRTGDSEQFF
CDR3nt: TGTGCCAGCAGCCGGACAGGGGATAGTGAGCAGTTCTTC
j_gene: TRBJ2-1
d_gene: TRBD1
v_gene: TRBV27
abundance: NA

CDR3aa: CASSLDLGGYEQYF
CDR3nt: TGTGCCAGCAGCTTAGATTTAGGGGGCTACGAGCAGTACTTC
j_gene: TRBJ2-7
d_gene: NA
v_gene: TRBV11-2
abundance: few

CDR3aa: CARTRFYEQYF
CDR3nt: TGTGCCAGAACTCGTTTCTACGAGCAGTACTTC
j_gene: TRBJ2-7
d_gene: NA
v_gene: TRBV6-5
abundance: few

CDR3aa: CASNPGQGMTGELFF
CDR3nt: TGTGCCAGTAATCCGGGACAGGGGATGACCGGGGAGCTGTTTTTT
j_gene: TRBJ2-2
d_gene: TRBD1
v_gene: TRBV19
abundance: NA

CDR3aa: CASSSSGADWGYTF
CDR3nt: TGTGCCAGCAGTTCGTCAGGGGCGGATTGGGGCTACACCTTC
j_gene: TRBJ1-2
d_gene: NA
v_gene: TRBV6-5
abundance: NA

CDR3aa: CASSPLGTGTGNEQFF
CDR3nt: TGCGCCAGCAGCCCTCTTGGGACAGGGACTGGAAATGAGCAGTTCTTC
j_gene: TRBJ2-1
d_gene: TRBD1
v_gene: TRBV4-1
abundance: NA

CDR3aa: CASKAVGRGEQFF
CDR3nt: TGTGCCAGCAAAGCAGTAGGTCGAGGGGAGCAGTTCTTC
j_gene: TRBJ2-1
d_gene: NA
v_gene: TRBV28
abundance: few

CDR3aa: CASSPISTDTQYF
CDR3nt: TGTGCCAGCAGCCCTATCTCCACAGATACGCAGTATTTT
j_gene: TRBJ2-3
d_gene: NA
v_gene: TRBV2
abundance: few

CDR3aa: CASTGLQGNQPQHF
CDR3nt: TGTGCCAGCACTGGATTACAGGGTAATCAGCCCCAGCATTTT
j_gene: TRBJ1-5
d_gene: NA
v_gene: TRBV2
abundance: few

CDR3aa: CASSGRDRGQGNTIYF
CDR3nt: TGTGCCAGCAGCGGCCGGGACAGGGGGCAAGGAAACACCATATATTTT
j_gene: TRBJ1-3
d_gene: TRBD1
v_gene: TRBV13
abundance: few

CDR3aa: CAWSTGAYGYTF
CDR3nt: TGTGCCTGGAGTACAGGGGCCTATGGCTACACCTTC
j_gene: TRBJ1-2
d_gene: TRBD1
v_gene: TRBV30
abundance: NA

CDR3aa: CASSSAGGAPDEQYF
CDR3nt: TGTGCCAGCAGTTCAGCAGGGGGCGCCCCCGACGAGCAGTACTTC
j_gene: TRBJ2-7
d_gene: TRBD1
v_gene: TRBV28
abundance: few

CDR3aa: CASSLVGGSPLHF
CDR3nt: TGTGCCAGCAGTTTAGTCGGCGGGTCACCCCTCCACTTT
j_gene: TRBJ1-6
d_gene: NA
v_gene: TRBV27
abundance: few

CDR3aa: CASRAGLAGGQTYNEQFF
CDR3nt: TGTGCCAGCAGGGCGGGACTAGCGGGGGGGCAGACCTACAATGAGCAGTTCTTC
j_gene: TRBJ2-1
d_gene: TRBD2
v_gene: TRBV7-2
abundance: NA

CDR3aa: CASSESSSLANQETQYF
CDR3nt: TGTGCCAGCAGCGAGTCGAGTAGTTTAGCGAACCAAGAGACCCAGTACTTC
j_gene: TRBJ2-5
d_gene: NA
v_gene: TRBV9
abundance: few

CDR3aa: CASSLEQSGAYEQYF
CDR3nt: TGCGCCAGCAGCTTGGAACAGTCGGGGGCCTACGAGCAGTACTTC
j_gene: TRBJ2-7
d_gene: NA
v_gene: TRBV5-1
abundance: NA

CDR3aa: CASRPGGSSYNEQFF
CDR3nt: TGTGCCAGCAGGCCCGGGGGGAGCTCCTACAATGAGCAGTTCTTC
j_gene: TRBJ2-1
d_gene: TRBD2
v_gene: TRBV6-4
abundance: few

CDR3aa: CASSLKSGYEQYF
CDR3nt: TGTGCCAGCAGCTTAAAGTCCGGCTACGAGCAGTACTTC
j_gene: TRBJ2-7
d_gene: NA
v_gene: TRBV7-3
abundance: few

CDR3aa: CASSMTGVSTGELFF
CDR3nt: TGTGCCAGCAGCATGACAGGAGTGAGCACCGGGGAGCTGTTTTTT
j_gene: TRBJ2-2
d_gene: NA
v_gene: TRBV7-2
abundance: NA

CDR3aa: CASSMTRDNQPQHF
CDR3nt: TGTGCCAGTAGTATGACCAGGGATAATCAGCCCCAGCATTTT
j_gene: TRBJ1-5
d_gene: NA
v_gene: TRBV19
abundance: few

CDR3aa: CASSYSARPHNEQFF
CDR3nt: TGTGCCAGCAGTTACTCGGCTAGACCGCACAATGAGCAGTTCTTC
j_gene: TRBJ2-1
d_gene: NA
v_gene: TRBV6-5
abundance: NA

CDR3aa: CASSFTGDYGYTF
CDR3nt: TGTGCCAGCAGTTTCACAGGGGACTATGGCTACACCTTC
j_gene: TRBJ1-2
d_gene: TRBD1
v_gene: TRBV2
abundance: few

CDR3aa: CASSQVGASMNTEAFF
CDR3nt: TGTGCCAGCAGCCAAGTTGGGGCCAGCATGAACACTGAAGCTTTCTTT
j_gene: TRBJ1-1
d_gene: NA
v_gene: TRBV4-2
abundance: NA

CDR3aa: CASSSGGAQGWETQYF
CDR3nt: TGTGCCAGCAGCTCAGGGGGAGCCCAGGGATGGGAGACCCAGTACTTC
j_gene: TRBJ2-5
d_gene: TRBD1
v_gene: TRBV7-2
abundance: few

CDR3aa: CASSLNAGYSNQPQHF
CDR3nt: TGTGCCAGCAGCTTAAATGCGGGCTATAGCAATCAGCCCCAGCATTTT
j_gene: TRBJ1-5
d_gene: NA
v_gene: TRBV7-6
abundance: NA

CDR3aa: CASRRGKYSNQPQHF
CDR3nt: TGTGCCAGCAGGCGGGGGAAGTATAGCAATCAGCCCCAGCATTTT
j_gene: TRBJ1-5
d_gene: NA
v_gene: TRBV2
abundance: few

CDR3aa: CASKRTSGWNEQFF
CDR3nt: TGTGCCAGCAAACGGACTAGCGGTTGGAATGAGCAGTTCTTC
j_gene: TRBJ2-1
d_gene: TRBD2
v_gene: TRBV2
abundance: NA

CDR3aa: CASSLDQGYEQYF
CDR3nt: TGTGCCAGCAGCTTGGACCAGGGCTACGAGCAGTACTTC
j_gene: TRBJ2-7
d_gene: NA
v_gene: TRBV5-6
abundance: few

CDR3aa: CASSLRTDYGYTF
CDR3nt: TGCGCCAGCAGCTTGCGGACAGACTATGGCTACACCTTC
j_gene: TRBJ1-2
d_gene: NA
v_gene: TRBV5-1
abundance: NA

CDR3aa: CASSLGQGGEQFF
CDR3nt: TGCGCCAGCAGCTTGGGACAGGGAGGTGAGCAGTTCTTC
j_gene: TRBJ2-1
d_gene: NA
v_gene: TRBV5-1
abundance: NA

CDR3aa: CASTAGQNRNEQFF
CDR3nt: TGTGCCAGCACCGCCGGACAGAATCGGAATGAGCAGTTCTTC
j_gene: TRBJ2-1
d_gene: NA
v_gene: TRBV5-4
abundance: few

CDR3aa: CASSQDGDEQYF
CDR3nt: TGTGCCAGCAGCCAAGACGGTGACGAGCAGTACTTC
j_gene: TRBJ2-7
d_gene: NA
v_gene: TRBV4-2
abundance: few

CDR3aa: CASSSHPTAYEQYF
CDR3nt: TGTGCCAGCAGTTCCCACCCCACAGCTTACGAGCAGTACTTC
j_gene: TRBJ2-7
d_gene: NA
v_gene: TRBV28
abundance: few

CDR3aa: CASSIWTGNGYTF
CDR3nt: TGTGCCAGCAGTATTTGGACAGGGAACGGCTACACCTTC
j_gene: TRBJ1-2
d_gene: TRBD1
v_gene: TRBV6-1
abundance: NA

CDR3aa: CASTQDRVLSYGYTF
CDR3nt: TGCGCCAGCACCCAAGACAGGGTGCTCTCCTATGGCTACACCTTC
j_gene: TRBJ1-2
d_gene: TRBD1
v_gene: TRBV5-1
abundance: NA

CDR3aa: CASGTELHTEAFF
CDR3nt: TGTGCCAGCGGCACAGAATTGCACACTGAAGCTTTCTTT
j_gene: TRBJ1-1
d_gene: NA
v_gene: TRBV6-6
abundance: NA

CDR3aa: CSVLQTAYEQYF
CDR3nt: TGCAGCGTTCTTCAAACAGCCTACGAGCAGTACTTC
j_gene: TRBJ2-7
d_gene: NA
v_gene: TRBV29-1
abundance: NA

CDR3aa: CASSTYRGSTEAFF
CDR3nt: TGTGCCAGCAGTACCTACAGGGGATCCACTGAAGCTTTCTTT
j_gene: TRBJ1-1
d_gene: TRBD1
v_gene: TRBV25-1
abundance: NA

CDR3aa: CASSEPGVTEAFF
CDR3nt: TGTGCCAGCAGTGAACCCGGGGTCACTGAAGCTTTCTTT
j_gene: TRBJ1-1
d_gene: NA
v_gene: TRBV2
abundance: NA

CDR3aa: CASSLRWEAYEQYF
CDR3nt: TGTGCCAGCAGCTTAAGATGGGAGGCCTACGAGCAGTACTTC
j_gene: TRBJ2-7
d_gene: NA
v_gene: TRBV11-1
abundance: NA

CDR3aa: CASSAQYTGELFF
CDR3nt: TGTGCCAGCAGCGCACAGTACACCGGGGAGCTGTTTTTT
j_gene: TRBJ2-2
d_gene: NA
v_gene: TRBV14
abundance: few

CDR3aa: CASRSQGQHQPQHF
CDR3nt: TGTGCCAGCAGGAGCCAGGGTCAGCATCAGCCCCAGCATTTT
j_gene: TRBJ1-5
d_gene: NA
v_gene: TRBV19
abundance: NA

CDR3aa: CASSQASGNSYNEQFF
CDR3nt: TGCGCCAGCAGCCAAGCGTCCGGGAACTCCTACAATGAGCAGTTCTTC
j_gene: TRBJ2-1
d_gene: NA
v_gene: TRBV4-3
abundance: NA

CDR3aa: CAWSLQGSGELFF
CDR3nt: TGTGCCTGGAGTTTACAGGGCTCCGGGGAGCTGTTTTTT
j_gene: TRBJ2-2
d_gene: NA
v_gene: TRBV30
abundance: few

CDR3aa: CASSPPDTEAFF
CDR3nt: TGCGCCAGCAGTCCGCCAGACACTGAAGCTTTCTTT
j_gene: TRBJ1-1
d_gene: NA
v_gene: TRBV23-1
abundance: few

CDR3aa: CASSSGFLDTQYF
CDR3nt: TGTGCCAGCAGCTCAGGGTTTTTAGATACGCAGTATTTT
j_gene: TRBJ2-3
d_gene: NA
v_gene: TRBV11-2
abundance: NA